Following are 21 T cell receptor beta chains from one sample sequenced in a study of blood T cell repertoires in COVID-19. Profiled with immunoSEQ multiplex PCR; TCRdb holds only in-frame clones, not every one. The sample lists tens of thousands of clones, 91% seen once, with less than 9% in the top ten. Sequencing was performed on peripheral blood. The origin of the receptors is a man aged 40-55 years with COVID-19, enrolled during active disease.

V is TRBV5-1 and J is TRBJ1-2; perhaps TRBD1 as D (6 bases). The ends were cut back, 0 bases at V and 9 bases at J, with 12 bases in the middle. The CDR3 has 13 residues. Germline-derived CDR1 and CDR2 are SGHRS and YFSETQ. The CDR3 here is CASSLGQGLRYTF. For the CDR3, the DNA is TGCGCCAGCAGCTTGGGGCAGGGGTTACGCTACACCTTC. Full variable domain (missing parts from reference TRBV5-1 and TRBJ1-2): KAGVTQTPRYLIKTRGQQVTLSCSPISGHRSVSWYQQTPGQGLQFLFEYFSETQRNKGNFPGRFSGRQFSNSRSEMNVSTLELGDSALYLCASSLGQGLRYTFGSGTRLTVV.

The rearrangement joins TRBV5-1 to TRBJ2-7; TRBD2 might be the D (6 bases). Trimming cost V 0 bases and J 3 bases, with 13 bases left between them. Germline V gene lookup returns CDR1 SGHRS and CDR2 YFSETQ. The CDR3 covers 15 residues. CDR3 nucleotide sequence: TGCGCCAGCAGCTTGGCCGAGGGTAGCGGCTACGAGCAGTACTTC. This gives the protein CASSLAEGSGYEQYF.

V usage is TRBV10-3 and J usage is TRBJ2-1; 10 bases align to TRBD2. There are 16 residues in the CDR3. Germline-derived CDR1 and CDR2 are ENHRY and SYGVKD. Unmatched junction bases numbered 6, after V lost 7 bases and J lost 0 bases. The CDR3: CAITSPSGGSYNEQFF. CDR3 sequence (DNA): TGTGCCATCACCTCACCTAGCGGGGGCTCCTACAATGAGCAGTTCTTC.

The CDR3, as DNA: TGTGCCAGTAGTCCACAGAACTCGAACACTGAAGCTTTCTTT. Its translation is CASSPQNSNTEAFF. The V call is TRBV19, the J call TRBJ1-1; D is undetermined. V gave up 5 bases and J gave up 1 base, with 11 bases separating them. Germline CDR1 is LNHDA and CDR2 is SQIVND (reference sequence). The CDR3 sequence is 14 residues long. The variable domain in full, with the rest retrieved from reference TRBV19 and TRBJ1-1, is DGGITQSPKYLFRKEGQNVTLSCEQNLNHDAMYWYRQDPGQGLRLIYYSQIVNDFQKGDIAEGYSVSREKKESFPLTVTSAQKNPTAFYLCASSPQNSNTEAFFGQGTRLTVV.

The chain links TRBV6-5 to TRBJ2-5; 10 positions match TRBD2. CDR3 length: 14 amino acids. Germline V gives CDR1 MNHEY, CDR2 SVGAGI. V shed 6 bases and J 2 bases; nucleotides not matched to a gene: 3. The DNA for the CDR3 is TGTGCCAGCAGGGAGCGGGGGGGTCAAGAGACCCAGTACTTC. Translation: CASRERGGQETQYF.

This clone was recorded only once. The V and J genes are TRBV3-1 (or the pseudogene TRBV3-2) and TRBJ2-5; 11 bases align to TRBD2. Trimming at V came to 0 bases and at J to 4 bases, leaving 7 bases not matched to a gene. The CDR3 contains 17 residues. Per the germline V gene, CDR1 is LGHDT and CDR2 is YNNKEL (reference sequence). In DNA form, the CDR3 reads TGTGCCAGCAGCCAAGACGAGGTAGCGGGGGGGGGAGAGACCCAGTACTTC. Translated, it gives CASSQDEVAGGGETQYF.

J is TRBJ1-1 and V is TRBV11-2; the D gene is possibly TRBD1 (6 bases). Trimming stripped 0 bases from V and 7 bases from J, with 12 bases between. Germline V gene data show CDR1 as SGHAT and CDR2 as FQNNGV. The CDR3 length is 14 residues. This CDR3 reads CASSLDRGHNEAFF. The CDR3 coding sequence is TGTGCCAGCAGCTTAGATCGGGGACATAATGAAGCTTTCTTT.

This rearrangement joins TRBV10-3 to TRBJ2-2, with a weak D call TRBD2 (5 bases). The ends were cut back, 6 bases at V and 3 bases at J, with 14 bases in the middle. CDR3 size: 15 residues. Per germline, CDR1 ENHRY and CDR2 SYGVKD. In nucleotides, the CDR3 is TGTGCCATCAGCGAACAACCCGGGGACACCGGGGAGCTGTTTTTT. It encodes CAISEQPGDTGELFF.

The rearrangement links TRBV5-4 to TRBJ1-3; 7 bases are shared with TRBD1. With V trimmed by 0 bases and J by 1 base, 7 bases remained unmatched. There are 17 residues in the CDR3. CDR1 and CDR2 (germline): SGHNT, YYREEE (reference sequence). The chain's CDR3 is CASSLVKGAHSGNTIYF. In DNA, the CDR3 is TGTGCCAGCAGCTTGGTTAAGGGGGCGCATTCTGGAAACACCATATATTTT.

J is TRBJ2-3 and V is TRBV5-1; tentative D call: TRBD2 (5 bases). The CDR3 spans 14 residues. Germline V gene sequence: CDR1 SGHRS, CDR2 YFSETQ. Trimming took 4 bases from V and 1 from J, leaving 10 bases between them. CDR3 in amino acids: CASSADSGTDTQYF. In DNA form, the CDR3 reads TGCGCCAGCAGCGCCGATAGCGGCACAGATACGCAGTATTTT.

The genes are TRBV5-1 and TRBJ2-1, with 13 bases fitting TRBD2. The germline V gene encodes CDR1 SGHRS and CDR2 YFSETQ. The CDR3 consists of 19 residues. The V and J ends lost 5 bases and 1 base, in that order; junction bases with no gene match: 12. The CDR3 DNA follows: TGCGCCAGCAGTGGGGGACTAGCGGGGTACAGGGGGTCCTACAATGAGCAGTTCTTC. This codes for CASSGGLAGYRGSYNEQFF.

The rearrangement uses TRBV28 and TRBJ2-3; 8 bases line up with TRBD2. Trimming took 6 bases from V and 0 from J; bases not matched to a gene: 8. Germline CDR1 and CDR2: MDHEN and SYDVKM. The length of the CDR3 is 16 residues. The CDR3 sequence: CASSPNGGGSTDTQYF. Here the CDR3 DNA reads TGTGCCAGCAGCCCGAACGGGGGGGGAAGCACAGATACGCAGTATTTT.

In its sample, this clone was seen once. CDR3 DNA: TGCGCCAGCAGAGGGGCCGAGCTGTTTAGCAATCAGCCCCAGCATTTT. Residues: CASRGAELFSNQPQHF. The gene calls are TRBV5-1 and TRBJ1-5; the D gene is possibly TRBD1 (5 bases). Germline CDR1 is SGHRS and CDR2 is YFSETQ. CDR3 size: 16 residues. V was clipped by 5 bases and J by 0 bases, with 15 bases between them.

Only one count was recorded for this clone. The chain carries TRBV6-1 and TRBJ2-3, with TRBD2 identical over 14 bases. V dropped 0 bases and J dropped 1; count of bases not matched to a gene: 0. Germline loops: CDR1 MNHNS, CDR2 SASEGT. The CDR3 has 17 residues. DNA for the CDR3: TGTGCCAGCAGTGAAGCGGGACTAGCGGGGGGCACAGATACGCAGTATTTT. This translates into CASSEAGLAGGTDTQYF.

CDR3 in amino acids: CASRGHLMNTEAFF. CDR3 DNA sequence: TGTGCCAGCAGGGGGCACCTCATGAACACTGAAGCTTTCTTT. This sequence joins TRBV6-6 and TRBJ1-1; TRBD1 might be the D (5 bases). This CDR3 region has 14 residues. The germline V and J ends were trimmed by 6 bases and 0 bases, with 11 bases remaining between them. Germline-derived CDR1 and CDR2 are MNHNY and SVGAGI (reference sequence).

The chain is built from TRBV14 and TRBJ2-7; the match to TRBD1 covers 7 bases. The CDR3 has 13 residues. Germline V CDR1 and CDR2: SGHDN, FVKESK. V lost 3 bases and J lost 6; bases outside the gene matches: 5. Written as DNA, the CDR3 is TGTGCCAGCAGCCACCGACAGGGTGGCGAGCAGTACTTC. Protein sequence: CASSHRQGGEQYF.

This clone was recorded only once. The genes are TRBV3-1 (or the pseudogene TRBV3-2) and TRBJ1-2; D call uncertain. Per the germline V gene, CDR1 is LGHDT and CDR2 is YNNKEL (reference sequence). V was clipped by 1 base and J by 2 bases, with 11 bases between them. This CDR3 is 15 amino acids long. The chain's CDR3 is CASSQVFQANYGYTF. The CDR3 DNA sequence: TGTGCCAGCAGCCAAGTTTTCCAGGCCAACTATGGCTACACCTTC.

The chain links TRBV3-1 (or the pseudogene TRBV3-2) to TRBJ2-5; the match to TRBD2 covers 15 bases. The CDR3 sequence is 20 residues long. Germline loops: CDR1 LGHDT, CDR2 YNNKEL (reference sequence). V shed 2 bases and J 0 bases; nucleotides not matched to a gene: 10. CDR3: CASSQTPGLAGGGYQETQYF. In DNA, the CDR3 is TGTGCCAGCAGCCAAACACCGGGACTAGCGGGGGGAGGGTACCAAGAGACCCAGTACTTC.

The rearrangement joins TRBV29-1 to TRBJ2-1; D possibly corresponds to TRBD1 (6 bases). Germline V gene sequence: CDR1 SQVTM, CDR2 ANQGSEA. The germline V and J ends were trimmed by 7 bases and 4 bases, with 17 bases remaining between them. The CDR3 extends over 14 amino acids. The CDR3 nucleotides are TGCAGCGCTTCATCCGGGACACAATACAATGAGCAGTTCTTC. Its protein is CSASSGTQYNEQFF.

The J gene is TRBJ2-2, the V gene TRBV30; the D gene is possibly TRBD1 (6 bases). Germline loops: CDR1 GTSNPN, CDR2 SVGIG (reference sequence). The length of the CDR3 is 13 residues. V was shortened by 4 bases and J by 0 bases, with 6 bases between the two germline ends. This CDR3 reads CAWNRANTGELFF. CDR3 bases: TGTGCCTGGAACAGGGCGAACACCGGGGAGCTGTTTTTT. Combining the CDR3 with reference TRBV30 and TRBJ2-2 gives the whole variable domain SQTIHQWPATLVQPVGSPLSLECTVEGTSNPNLYWYRQAAGRGLQLLFYSVGIGQISSEVPQNLSASRPQDRQFILSSKKLLLSDSGFYLCAWNRANTGELFFGEGSRLTVL.

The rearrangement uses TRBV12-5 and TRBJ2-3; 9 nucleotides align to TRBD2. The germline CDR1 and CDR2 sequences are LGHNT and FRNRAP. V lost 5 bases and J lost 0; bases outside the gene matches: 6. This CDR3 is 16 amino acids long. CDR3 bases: TGTGCTAGTGGTCTAGCCGGGACTAGCAGCACAGATACGCAGTATTTT. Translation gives CASGLAGTSSTDTQYF.